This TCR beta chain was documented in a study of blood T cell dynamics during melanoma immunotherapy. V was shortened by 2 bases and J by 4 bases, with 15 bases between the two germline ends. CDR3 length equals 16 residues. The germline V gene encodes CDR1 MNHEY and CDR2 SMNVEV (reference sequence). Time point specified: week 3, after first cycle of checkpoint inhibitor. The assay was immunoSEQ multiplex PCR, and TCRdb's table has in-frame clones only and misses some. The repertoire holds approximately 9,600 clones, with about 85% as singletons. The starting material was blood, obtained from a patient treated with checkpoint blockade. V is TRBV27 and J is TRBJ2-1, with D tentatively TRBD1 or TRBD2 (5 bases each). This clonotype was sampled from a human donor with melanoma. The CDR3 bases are TGTGCCAGCAGTTTAGACAGCCGGGGCGGGTACAATGAGCAGTTCTTC. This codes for CASSLDSRGGYNEQFF.